This TCR beta chain is from a study of T cell repertoires in cytomegalovirus infection (dated by TCRdb to the late 2010s). At the level of the whole study: The peptide stimulations were aimed at well-studied HLA-B-restricted epitopes as well as recently identified HLA-C-restricted CMV epitopes, whose presentation resists viral immunomodulation. Because public TCR beta signatures pointed to carriage of CMV infection together with the matching HLA type, the HLA type of each donor mattered for the analysis. What the work shows at the level of the full study, not this receptor alone: Cumulative frequency of public TCR beta family members discriminated carriers of CMV infection plus the relevant HLA type in this cohort and an independent 352-donor cohort. The ex vivo response was dominated by HLA-C-restricted CMV-specific TCR beta clonotypes, which also provided the single most frequent clonotype in two of eight donors.

Only a few counts were recorded for this clonotype. The target of this receptor is not known. Per-base quality was not reported, and no clone a single base away is much larger than it. The CDR3 numbers 18 residues from cysteine through phenylalanine. Only the CDR3 portion is preserved as DNA: 54 bases, with reading frame beginning at the first base. Based on the germline V gene, the CDR1 and CDR2 sequences are SGHRS and YFSETQ. The germline V end is reduced by 0 bases and the J end by 0 bases; junction bases left unmatched: 8. The run used an Illumina HiSeq 1500. Starting from the raw public reads, TCRdb applied fastp trimming at Q25, assembled clones with MiXCR and retained in-frame beta chains. When rows share a CDR3 protein, they turn into one entry using the most common DNA and genes. The sample records hundreds of thousands of distinct CDR3 sequences, 25% to 35% of which are singletons. The ten largest account for 20% of the sample.

This specimen's treatment or condition label, per the study, means: in vitro stimulation with specific CMV peptide epitopes to enrich CMV-specific T cells. The sample in question was cultured PBMCs, obtained from culture after CMV antigen stimulation. The sequence is built from TRBV5-1 and TRBJ2-2; the junction holds 7 bases that match TRBD1. The clonotype was recovered from a human donor in good health (CMV status not recorded). Some clones in this sample may be carry-over from other donors' samples. The CDR3 region reads CASSLVPIGGANTGELFF. The bases are TGCGCCAGCAGCTTGGTCCCTATAGGGGGCGCGAACACCGGGGAGCTGTTTTTT.